The sequence of this TCR beta chain was determined in a study of T cells in Graves' hyperthyroidism and ophthalmopathy (dated by TCRdb to about 2019). Describing the broader study: A discovery cohort of about a hundred patients, approximately 44 with Graves' ophthalmopathy and 57 with stable Graves' hyperthyroidism, was used to find distinguishing TCR V-J signatures. Prospective prediction of ophthalmopathy was tested in an independent validation cohort consisting of 18 hyperthyroidism patients and approximately 16 patients who later progressed to ophthalmopathy. For training and testing, the 100 or so patients in the discovery cohort were randomly divided in a 7:3 ratio. In more than five Graves' hyperthyroidism patients, the study also compared T-cell repertoires from thyroid tissue with T-cell repertoires from blood. Following sampling, methimazole starting at 30 mg daily was given to hyperthyroidism patients, and high-dose intravenous methylprednisolone was given to ophthalmopathy patients. TCR Vbeta CDR3 sequencing of some 140 peripheral blood samples (under 45 ophthalmopathy, under 80 hyperthyroidism and around 17 progressor patients) is reported in the paper.

The TCR beta CDR3 regions were amplified from RNA transcripts. The first round of RT-PCR for the TCR CDR3 was performed with the HTBI primer set and the Qiagen OneStep RT-PCR kit. The libraries were constructed in a second round of multiplex PCR and then size-selected and purified. Paired-end sequencing of the libraries was performed with 100 bp reads on an Illumina HiSeq2000. The original methods were these. SOAPnuke was used to process the raw data, with reads discarded if the reads contained adapters or uncalled bases, had a mean Phred below 15, or lacked an exact constant-primer or identifier match. COPE v1.2.5 was used to merge the high-quality paired reads, and each unique nucleotide sequence was defined as a clonotype. Clonotypes were aligned to IMGT TRBV, TRBD and TRBJ reference segments using MiTCR v1.1. Only V-J combinations with frequency above 0.0001, covering about 99% of repertoires, were analysed. The TCS score was defined as the ratio of F50 (clonal expansion) to E x V (chaos), calculated using BLOSUM62-based TCRdist between CDR3 peptides within each V-J. Welch's t-statistics and random forest reduced roughly 500 V-J features to 13, which were used in a naive Bayes classifier (R e1071). Through fastp at Q25 and MiXCR, TCRdb rebuilt clones from the public reads, retaining in-frame beta chains. Every CDR3 protein is listed once, alongside the most common genes and DNA of its rows. The V and J calls come from TCRdb's annotation, not from the publication. This sample gives some 600,000 distinct CDR3 sequences in total; around 42% of them show up just once. The top ten constitute roughly 8.2% of the sample.

Stable Graves' hyperthyroidism was defined as no progression to ophthalmopathy during 18 months of follow-up. The hyperthyroidism patients were between 18 and 65 years old and newly diagnosed, with a disease duration of less than 2 months. Exclusion was applied to patients with uncontrolled infections, other autoimmune diseases, pregnancy or lactation. Diagnoses were based on clinical symptoms, serum thyroxine and TRAb, thyroid ultrasound and orbital computed tomography. Total RNA was extracted using Trizol reagent, and RNA quality was assessed on an Agilent 2100 Bioanalyzer. Points on this clonotype: Its binding antigen is unknown. Base qualities were left out, and no much larger clone turns up one base away.

Relative to germline, V is missing 2 bases and J is missing 10 bases, with 7 bases of the junction outside any gene match. For CDR1 and CDR2, the germline V gene lists MNHEY and SVGEGT. The CDR3, cysteine through phenylalanine, is 14 amino acids long. Only the CDR3 DNA stays, 42 bases, in frame from base 1. General study outcomes and caveats: In validation, the model predicted progression to ophthalmopathy with approximately 70% sensitivity and approximately 78% specificity, a median of approximately 6.7 months before onset. Most expanded thyroid clonotypes (frequency above 0.001) were also found in blood, which suggests that blood repertoires may mirror thyroid immune responses. Sample size was not statistically predetermined, and investigators were not blinded to group allocation. A 13 V-J signature model separated ophthalmopathy from stable hyperthyroidism, with about 88% sensitivity and roughly 82% specificity in cross-validation and 80%/75% in testing.

This clonotype was sampled from a woman between 18 and 30 years old with Graves' hyperthyroidism. Donor details come from another sample of the same person, matched by shared clones. The chain links TRBV6-2 or TRBV6-3 with TRBJ2-2, and 7 junction bases match TRBD2. The material sequenced was peripheral blood or thyroid tissue (not recorded which). The sequenced DNA is TGTGCCAGCAGTTACGGCGGGAGCGTCGAGGAGCTGTTTTTT. This translates into CASSYGGSVEELFF.